Following are 24 T cell receptor beta chains from one sample sequenced in a study of CD8 T cells in Susac syndrome. With random hexamers, reverse transcription was performed on about 0.5 to 1 ug of RNA. TCRdb independently ran MiXCR on the immunoSEQ multiplex PCR reads; one entry per CDR3 protein. The sample consists of around 110,000 distinct CDR3 sequences, just under 95% of them appearing once. The sequencing sample was made of CD8+ T cells from PBMCs. These receptors were collected from a human donor with Susac syndrome.

The V gene is TRBV13, the J gene TRBJ2-7; D is possibly TRBD2 (6 bases). This CDR3 is 14 amino acids long. Germline CDR1 PRHDT, CDR2 FYEKMQ (reference sequence). Trimming stripped 5 bases from V and 5 bases from J, with 16 bases between. In DNA form, the CDR3 reads TGTGCCAGCAGCGCCGGGGGAGTGGATGACGAGCAGTACTTC. This translates into CASSAGGVDDEQYF.

The chain uses TRBV6-5 and TRBJ2-5; no clear D. The CDR3 is made up of 14 amino acids. Between the trimmed V and J ends, which lost 2 bases and 3 bases, there was a span of 10 bases. In germline, CDR1 is MNHEY, CDR2 SVGAGI. CDR3 region: CASSYIGVEETQYF. The CDR3 DNA reads as TGTGCCAGCAGTTACATTGGGGTGGAAGAGACCCAGTACTTC.

The CDR3 DNA reads as TGCAGCGTTGAGGGTCAGAACTATGGCTACACCTTC. Translating it yields CSVEGQNYGYTF. V is TRBV29-1 and J is TRBJ1-2; D gene unclear. Trimming took 3 bases from V and 2 from J, leaving 7 bases between them. Per germline, CDR1 SQVTM and CDR2 ANQGSEA. The CDR3 loop spans 12 amino acids.

This chain links TRBV13 with TRBJ2-5; D is undetermined. The germline gives CDR1 PRHDT, CDR2 FYEKMQ (reference sequence). The length of the CDR3 is 13 residues. With 0 bases removed from V and 4 bases from J, the gap between germline ends came to 6 bases. The CDR3 protein is CASSLGHGETQYF. As DNA, the CDR3 is TGTGCCAGCAGCTTAGGCCATGGAGAGACCCAGTACTTC.

The chain employs TRBV4-3 and TRBJ1-2, with 8 bases lining up with TRBD1. The CDR3 has 16 amino acids. The V segment lost 0 bases and the J segment 6 bases; nucleotides outside the gene matches: 9. Germline-derived CDR1 and CDR2 are LGHNA and YSLEER. The CDR3 here is CASSQDGGQGTNGYTF. The CDR3 coding sequence is TGCGCCAGCAGCCAAGATGGTGGACAGGGAACCAATGGCTACACCTTC.

In DNA form, the CDR3 reads TGCGCCAGCAGCCCCGGAAGAGGGGCCTACAATGAGCAGTTCTTC. Encoded protein: CASSPGRGAYNEQFF. The chain carries TRBV4-3 and TRBJ2-1; D is tentatively TRBD1 or TRBD2 (5 bases each). The CDR3 spans 15 residues. The germline V gene encodes CDR1 LGHNA and CDR2 YSLEER. V was cut by 4 bases and J by 2 bases, with 12 bases left in between.

Only one count was recorded for this clonotype. The chain joins TRBV14 to TRBJ2-1; D gene uncertain. Trimming removed 1 base from V and 8 bases from J, with 9 bases in between. The germline V gene encodes CDR1 SGHDN and CDR2 FVKESK. This CDR3 has 13 amino acids. CDR3 sequence: CASSQGAGDEQFF. CDR3 DNA: TGTGCCAGCAGCCAAGGGGCCGGTGATGAGCAGTTCTTC.

This chain links TRBV12-5 with TRBJ1-1; 10 positions agree with TRBD1. CDR1 is LGHNT, CDR2 FRNRAP, per germline. V gave up 5 bases and J gave up 4 bases; unmatched junction bases: 7. The CDR3 is made up of 15 amino acids. The CDR3 spells CASGPTGTGATEAFF. DNA for the CDR3: TGTGCTAGTGGTCCCACTGGGACAGGGGCCACTGAAGCTTTCTTT.

The chain combines TRBV19 with TRBJ1-1; D remains unclear. Germline loops: CDR1 LNHDA, CDR2 SQIVND (reference sequence). This CDR3 has 15 amino acids. Trimming took off 5 bases at V and 0 bases at J, with 13 bases between the two ends. The CDR3 bases are TGTGCCAGTAGTCCTCCCGACTTTCTGAACACTGAAGCTTTCTTT. It yields the protein CASSPPDFLNTEAFF.

The gene calls are TRBV27 and TRBJ2-7; 10 bases are a match to TRBD2. After removal of 4 bases from V and 6 bases from J, the junction contained 12 bases not matched to a gene. CDR1 MNHEY and CDR2 SMNVEV come from the germline V gene (reference sequence). The CDR3 is made up of 16 amino acids. The CDR3 loop is CASSSLPSGGPPEQYF. CDR3 in DNA: TGTGCCAGCAGTTCCTTACCTAGCGGGGGTCCCCCCGAGCAGTACTTC.

The chain employs TRBV2 and TRBJ2-7; the D is unclear. There are 12 residues in the CDR3. Germline CDR1 reads SNHLY; CDR2 reads FYNNEI. Trimming pared 4 bases from V and 3 bases from J, leaving 7 bases between. The CDR3 here is CASSGTYYEQYF. The DNA for the CDR3 is TGTGCCAGCAGTGGGACCTACTACGAGCAGTACTTC. Full variable domain (rest looked up from reference TRBV2 and TRBJ2-7): EPEVTQTPSHQVTQMGQEVILRCVPISNHLYFYWYRQILGQKVEFLVSFYNNEISEKSEIFDDQFSVERPDGSNFTLKIRSTKLEDSAMYFCASSGTYYEQYFGPGTRLTVT.

The chain has TRBV4-3 and TRBJ2-2; D may correspond to TRBD1 or TRBD2 (6 bases each). In germline, CDR1 is LGHNA, CDR2 YSLEER. V lost 5 bases and J lost 7, with 14 bases in between. The CDR3 is 14 residues long. CDR3 sequence: CASSIYREVGELFF. CDR3 nucleotides: TGCGCCAGCAGCATCTACAGGGAGGTCGGGGAGCTGTTTTTT.

CDR3 nucleotide sequence: TGTGCCAGTAGTATGTCGACAGGGAGCAATCAGCCCCAGCATTTT. Its translation is CASSMSTGSNQPQHF. V gene TRBV19 combines with J gene TRBJ1-5, with 7 bases matching TRBD1. CDR3 length: 15 amino acids. Trimming cost V 3 bases and J 1 base; bases outside gene matches: 3. Germline CDR1 reads LNHDA; CDR2 reads SQIVND (reference sequence).

This chain uses TRBV4-1 with TRBJ2-7; 10 nucleotides match TRBD2. V gave up 4 bases and J gave up 3 bases; unmatched junction bases: 3. Germline V lookup: CDR1 MGHRA, CDR2 YSYEKL. The CDR3 spans 14 residues. CDR3 coding DNA: TGCGCCAGCAGCCCGATAGCGGGGGGCTACGAGCAGTACTTC. Translating gives CASSPIAGGYEQYF.

The V call is TRBV12-3 or TRBV12-4, the J call TRBJ2-1, with TRBD1 matching 11 bases. The CDR3 consists of 13 residues. V dropped 6 bases and J dropped 8; count of bases not matched to a gene: 3. Here the CDR3 DNA reads TGTGCCAGCAGCCTGGACAGGGGGCATGAGCAGTTCTTC. Translation gives CASSLDRGHEQFF.

The chain is built from TRBV27 and TRBJ1-2; 10 bases match TRBD1. Germline CDR1 reads MNHEY; CDR2 reads SMNVEV (reference sequence). Trimming at V came to 5 bases and at J to 7 bases, leaving 4 bases not matched to a gene. The CDR3 is made up of 13 amino acids. The CDR3 DNA reads as TGTGCCAGCAGTCAGACAGGGGGCGCTGGCTACACCTTC. It translates to CASSQTGGAGYTF.

The chain employs TRBV7-8 and TRBJ1-1, with D uncertain. This CDR3 is built from 14 residues. Germline V gene sequence: CDR1 SGHVS, CDR2 FQNEAQ. Trimming left V 0 bases short and J 1 base short, with 6 bases between. The CDR3, as DNA: TGTGCCAGCAGCTTAGCTTCCCCGAACACTGAAGCTTTCTTT. Its translation: CASSLASPNTEAFF. The entire variable domain, with the rest obtained from reference TRBV7-8 and TRBJ1-1, is as follows: GAGVSQSPRYKVAKRGQDVALRCDPISGHVSLFWYQQALGQGPEFLTYFQNEAQLDKSGLPSDRFFAERPEGSVSTLKIQRTQQEDSAVYLCASSLASPNTEAFFGQGTRLTVV.

This clonotype has a single count. The chain combines TRBV29-1 with TRBJ2-7; D is possibly TRBD1 (5 bases). Germline V CDR1 and CDR2: SQVTM, ANQGSEA. V dropped 5 bases and J dropped 1 base, with 12 bases sitting between them. The CDR3 is made up of 13 amino acids. CDR3 sequence: CSVQTGFSYEQYF. CDR3 coding DNA: TGCAGCGTTCAAACAGGATTTTCCTACGAGCAGTACTTC.

The rearrangement uses TRBV2 and TRBJ2-4, with a weak D call TRBD1 (6 bases). CDR3 length equals 15 residues. CDR1 and CDR2 from the germline V gene are SNHLY and FYNNEI. Trimming took off 11 bases at V and 1 base at J, with 18 bases between the two ends. The CDR3 spells CACLPRGYAKNIQYF. The CDR3 DNA reads TGTGCCTGCCTCCCCAGGGGATATGCCAAAAACATTCAGTACTTC.

The chain is built from TRBV9 and TRBJ1-2; D ambiguous. Between the trimmed V and J ends, which lost 7 bases and 5 bases, there was a span of 12 bases. Germline V gene sequence: CDR1 SGDLS, CDR2 YYNGEE. The CDR3 is 12 residues long. CDR3 in DNA: TGTGCCAGCGGACCCCTAGTGTATGGCTACACCTTC. Translated: CASGPLVYGYTF.

The chain employs TRBV4-3 and TRBJ1-2; TRBD1 is a possible D gene (5 bases). V was pared by 0 bases and J by 0 bases, with 17 bases between. Germline loops: CDR1 LGHNA, CDR2 YSLEER. This CDR3 is built from 18 residues. CDR3 in DNA: TGCGCCAGCAGCCAAGATCTACAGGCCACAATAACTAACTATGGCTACACCTTC. Translation: CASSQDLQATITNYGYTF.

The V and J genes are TRBV29-1 and TRBJ1-1; TRBD1 aligns across 7 bases. This CDR3 region has 13 residues. The V gene's germline CDR1 is SQVTM and CDR2 ANQGSEA. Germline trimming cut 6 bases from V and 8 bases from J; bases unmatched to any gene: 12. The CDR3 bases are TGCAGCGTCGGGGACAGAATCAACCTAGAAGCTTTCTTT. It translates to CSVGDRINLEAFF.

The V call is TRBV30, the J call TRBJ2-7; the D is unclear. Germline V gene lookup returns CDR1 GTSNPN and CDR2 SVGIG (reference sequence). The CDR3 spans 12 residues. The germline V and J ends were trimmed by 0 bases and 6 bases, with 9 bases remaining between them. For the CDR3, the DNA is TGTGCCTGGAGTGTAATAGGATTCGAGCAGTACTTC. It translates to CAWSVIGFEQYF.

The gene calls are TRBV12-3 or TRBV12-4 and TRBJ1-4; possibly TRBD1 for D (5 bases). V was clipped by 3 bases and J by 7 bases, with 12 bases between them. This CDR3 region has 14 residues. CDR3 residues: CASSFSAGGEKLFF. The CDR3 nucleotides read TGTGCCAGCAGTTTTTCTGCCGGGGGTGAAAAACTGTTTTTT.